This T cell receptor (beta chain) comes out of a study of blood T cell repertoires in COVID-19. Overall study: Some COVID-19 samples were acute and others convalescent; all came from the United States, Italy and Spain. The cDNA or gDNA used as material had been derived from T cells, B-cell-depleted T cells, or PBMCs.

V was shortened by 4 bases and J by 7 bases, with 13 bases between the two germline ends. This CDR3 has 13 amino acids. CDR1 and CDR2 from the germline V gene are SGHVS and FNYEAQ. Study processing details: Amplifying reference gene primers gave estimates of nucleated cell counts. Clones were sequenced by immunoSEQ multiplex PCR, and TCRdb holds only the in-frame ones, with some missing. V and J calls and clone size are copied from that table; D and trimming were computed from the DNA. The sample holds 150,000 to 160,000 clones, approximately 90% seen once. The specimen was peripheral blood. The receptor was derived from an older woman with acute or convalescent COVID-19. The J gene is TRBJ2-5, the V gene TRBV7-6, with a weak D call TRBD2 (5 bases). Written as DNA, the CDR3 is TGTGCCAGCAGCTCGGCCAACGCGGGGACCCAGTACTTC. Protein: CASSSANAGTQYF.